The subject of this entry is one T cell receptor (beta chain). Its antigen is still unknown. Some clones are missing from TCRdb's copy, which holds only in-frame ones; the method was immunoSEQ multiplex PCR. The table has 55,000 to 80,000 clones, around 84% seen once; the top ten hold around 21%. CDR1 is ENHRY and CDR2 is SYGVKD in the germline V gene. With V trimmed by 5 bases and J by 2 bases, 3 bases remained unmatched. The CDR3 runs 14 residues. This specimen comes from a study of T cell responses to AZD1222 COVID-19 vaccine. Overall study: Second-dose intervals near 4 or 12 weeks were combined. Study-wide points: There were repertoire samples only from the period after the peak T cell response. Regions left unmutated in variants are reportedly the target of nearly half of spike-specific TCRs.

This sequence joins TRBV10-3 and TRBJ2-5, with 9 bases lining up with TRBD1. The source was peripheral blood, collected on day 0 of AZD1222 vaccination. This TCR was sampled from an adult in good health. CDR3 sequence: CAISPGQGQETQYF. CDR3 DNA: TGTGCCATCAGTCCGGGACAGGGTCAAGAGACCCAGTACTTC.